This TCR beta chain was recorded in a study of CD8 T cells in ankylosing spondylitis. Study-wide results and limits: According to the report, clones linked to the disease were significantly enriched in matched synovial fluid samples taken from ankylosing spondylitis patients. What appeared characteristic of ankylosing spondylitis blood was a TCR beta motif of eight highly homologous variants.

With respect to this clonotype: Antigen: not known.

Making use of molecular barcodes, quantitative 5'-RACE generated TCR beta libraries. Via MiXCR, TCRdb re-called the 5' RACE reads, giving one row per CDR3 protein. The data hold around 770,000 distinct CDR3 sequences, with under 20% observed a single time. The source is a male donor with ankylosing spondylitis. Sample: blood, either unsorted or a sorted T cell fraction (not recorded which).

The CDR3 here is CASSAKGSEAFF. CDR3 coding DNA: TGTGCCAGCAGCGCCAAGGGGTCTGAAGCTTTCTTT. This chain connects TRBV11-2 to TRBJ1-1, with D perhaps TRBD1 (5 bases). CDR3 length: 12 residues. Trimming pared 5 bases from V and 6 bases from J, leaving 10 bases between. Germline V gives CDR1 SGHAT, CDR2 FQNNGV.